The rows below give T cell receptor beta chains drawn from one sample of a study of blood T cell repertoires in COVID-19. Profiled with immunoSEQ multiplex PCR; TCRdb holds only in-frame clones, not every one. The sample shows 65,000 to 90,000 clones, around 88% of them seen only once. Sequenced material: peripheral blood. The receptors derive from a man aged 80 or over with COVID-19, enrolled during active disease. The CDR3 runs from the conserved cysteine through the conserved F or W. The order of the fields is J gene, CDR3 length, D gene, V gene, clone size, CDR3 DNA, CDR3 protein. The D gene is left open where the match is weak. Expanded clones are given a class, and other clones once, few, many or no size at all.

J: TRBJ2-2; length: 15; D: TRBD1; V: TRBV5-6; size: NA; DNA: TGTGCCAGCAGCTTGACGGGACAGTTCACCGGGGAGCTGTTTTTT; CDR3: CASSLTGQFTGELFF
J: TRBJ2-3; length: 16; D: TRBD2; V: TRBV5-1; size: NA; DNA: TGCGCCAGCAGCTTTCCGACTAGCGGGGGAACAGATACGCAGTATTTT; CDR3: CASSFPTSGGTDTQYF
J: TRBJ1-5; length: 14; D: TRBD1; V: TRBV5-1; size: NA; DNA: TGCGCCAGCAGCCCGGGACAGGGCAATCAGCCCCAGCATTTT; CDR3: CASSPGQGNQPQHF
J: TRBJ2-2; length: 18; D: NA; V: TRBV18; size: NA; DNA: TGTGCCAGCTCACCACCGGCGACAGGAGACGCGAACACCGGGGAGCTGTTTTTT; CDR3: CASSPPATGDANTGELFF
J: TRBJ1-2; length: 15; D: NA; V: TRBV7-9; size: NA; DNA: TGTGCCAGCAGCTTAGGACAGTCTACTAACTATGGCTACACCTTC; CDR3: CASSLGQSTNYGYTF
J: TRBJ1-6; length: 14; D: NA; V: TRBV6-5; size: NA; DNA: TGTGCCAGCAGCGCACAGTTCTATAATTCACCCCTCCACTTT; CDR3: CASSAQFYNSPLHF
J: TRBJ2-3; length: 12; D: NA; V: TRBV18; size: NA; DNA: TGTGCCAGCCAGGGTAGCACAGATACGCAGTATTTT; CDR3: CASQGSTDTQYF
J: TRBJ2-5; length: 12; D: TRBD1; V: TRBV29-1; size: NA; DNA: TGCAGCGGCGTACAGGGGCAAGAGACCCAGTACTTC; CDR3: CSGVQGQETQYF
J: TRBJ1-2; length: 16; D: NA; V: TRBV5-1; size: NA; DNA: TGCGCCAGCAGCTCTAGAACAGGGACCGCAGGGTATGGCTACACCTTC; CDR3: CASSSRTGTAGYGYTF
J: TRBJ2-5; length: 14; D: NA; V: TRBV5-1; size: NA; DNA: TGCGCCAGCAGCTTGGGGACTATTCAAGAGACCCAGTACTTC; CDR3: CASSLGTIQETQYF
J: TRBJ2-2; length: 15; D: NA; V: TRBV7-8; size: few; DNA: TGTGCCAGCAGCGGAAGCGCAGTTCGGACCGGGGAGCTGTTTTTT; CDR3: CASSGSAVRTGELFF
J: TRBJ2-4; length: 12; D: NA; V: TRBV9; size: NA; DNA: TGTGCCAGCGGATTGGAGGGAAACATTCAGTACTTC; CDR3: CASGLEGNIQYF
J: TRBJ1-2; length: 14; D: NA; V: TRBV28; size: NA; DNA: TGTGCCAGCAGTTTGGAGGGTCCAAACTATGGCTACACCTTC; CDR3: CASSLEGPNYGYTF
J: TRBJ2-3; length: 16; D: TRBD2; V: TRBV3-1/TRBV3-2; size: NA; DNA: TGTGCCAGCAGCGCCCAAACTAGCGGGGGCACAGATACGCAGTATTTT; CDR3: CASSAQTSGGTDTQYF
J: TRBJ2-2; length: 15; D: TRBD1; V: TRBV5-4; size: NA; DNA: TGTGCCAGCAGCCCGGGACAGGGGGTCACCGGGGAGCTGTTTTTT; CDR3: CASSPGQGVTGELFF
J: TRBJ2-7; length: 13; D: TRBD1; V: TRBV10-3; size: NA; DNA: TGTGCCATCAGTCCGGGACAGGGCTACGAGCAGTACTTC; CDR3: CAISPGQGYEQYF
J: TRBJ1-4; length: 15; D: NA; V: TRBV9; size: NA; DNA: TGTGCCAGCAGCGTAGGACTTGCAACTAATGAAAAACTGTTTTTT; CDR3: CASSVGLATNEKLFF
J: TRBJ2-7; length: 16; D: NA; V: TRBV2; size: NA; DNA: TGTGCCAGCAGTGTTGGGGGTGGTGCAGGGGCCTACGAGCAGTACTTC; CDR3: CASSVGGGAGAYEQYF
J: TRBJ2-5; length: 18; D: TRBD2; V: TRBV3-1/TRBV3-2; size: once; DNA: TGTGCCAGCAGCCAAAGTGGTCCGGGACTAGCGGCCCAAGAGACCCAGTACTTC; CDR3: CASSQSGPGLAAQETQYF
J: TRBJ1-3; length: 14; D: NA; V: TRBV29-1; size: NA; DNA: TGCAGCGTAGGCGGGGGAACCTCTGGAAACACCATATATTTT; CDR3: CSVGGGTSGNTIYF
J: TRBJ2-5; length: 13; D: TRBD1; V: TRBV5-1; size: NA; DNA: TGCGCCAGCAGCCAGGGGGCATTAGAGACCCAGTACTTC; CDR3: CASSQGALETQYF
J: TRBJ2-7; length: 12; D: NA; V: TRBV2; size: NA; DNA: TGTGCCAGCCACAGGTTGTGGTACGAGCAGTACTTC; CDR3: CASHRLWYEQYF
J: TRBJ2-3; length: 15; D: TRBD2; V: TRBV2; size: NA; DNA: TGTGCCAGCAGTGAGGGAGGGGCGGGCACAGATACGCAGTATTTT; CDR3: CASSEGGAGTDTQYF
J: TRBJ2-1; length: 15; D: TRBD2; V: TRBV2; size: NA; DNA: TGTGCCAGCAGCGCCCAGCGGGGCTCATACAATGAGCAGTTCTTC; CDR3: CASSAQRGSYNEQFF
J: TRBJ1-1; length: 14; D: NA; V: TRBV5-6; size: NA; DNA: TGTGCCAGCAGCTTCTCCAGGGGAGGGACTGAAGCTTTCTTT; CDR3: CASSFSRGGTEAFF
J: TRBJ2-2; length: 16; D: NA; V: TRBV7-9; size: NA; DNA: TGTGCCAGCAGCCCGACCGGGCGGGAGAACACCGGGGAGCTGTTTTTT; CDR3: CASSPTGRENTGELFF
J: TRBJ2-6; length: 17; D: TRBD2; V: TRBV19; size: NA; DNA: TGTGCCAGTAGTCTCGTGCGGGGGGAGAATGGGGCCAACGTCCTGACTTTC; CDR3: CASSLVRGENGANVLTF
J: TRBJ1-1; length: 12; D: TRBD1; V: TRBV29-1; size: NA; DNA: TGCAGCGTCCACAGGGGGCAAACTGAAGCTTTCTTT; CDR3: CSVHRGQTEAFF
J: TRBJ1-1; length: 14; D: NA; V: TRBV9; size: few; DNA: TGTGCCAGCAGCGTATCATCAGGACAGACTGAAGCTTTCTTT; CDR3: CASSVSSGQTEAFF
J: TRBJ1-4; length: 15; D: NA; V: TRBV9; size: NA; DNA: TGTGCCAGCAGCGTACTGGCCCGGGGGAATGAAAAACTGTTTTTT; CDR3: CASSVLARGNEKLFF
J: TRBJ2-5; length: 15; D: TRBD2; V: TRBV5-4; size: NA; DNA: TGTGCCAGCAGTCGACTAGCGGGGACCCAAGAGACCCAGTACTTC; CDR3: CASSRLAGTQETQYF
J: TRBJ2-3; length: 16; D: NA; V: TRBV11-3; size: NA; DNA: TGTGCCAGCAGCTTAGGGAGTGAGTGGAGCACAGATACGCAGTATTTT; CDR3: CASSLGSEWSTDTQYF
J: TRBJ1-1; length: 14; D: NA; V: TRBV5-1; size: NA; DNA: TGCGCCAGCAGCTGGGTGGGGGGAGGCACTGAAGCTTTCTTT; CDR3: CASSWVGGGTEAFF